The 20 T cell receptor beta chains presented below share a single source sample, sequenced in a study of cytomegalovirus exposure and HLA in healthy donors. PCR primers comprised 60 Vbeta and 13 Jbeta primers. The data were produced by immunoSEQ multiplex PCR, yet TCRdb's version contains in-frame clones alone and is incomplete. This table has 130,000 or so clones, about 74% appearing once. Sequencing was performed on PBMCs. These receptor sequences come from a man between 35 and 55 years old in good health and CMV-seropositive.

This chain uses TRBV28 with TRBJ1-5; D may be TRBD1 (6 bases). The CDR3 is made up of 15 amino acids. Germline CDR1 is MDHEN and CDR2 is SYDVKM. Trimming removed 5 bases from V and 6 bases from J, with 17 bases in between. This CDR3 is CASSPPRGIGQPQHF. The CDR3, as DNA: TGTGCCAGCAGTCCTCCGAGGGGGATAGGTCAGCCCCAGCATTTT. Based on the CDR3 plus reference TRBV28 and TRBJ1-5, the full variable domain is DVKVTQSSRYLVKRTGEKVFLECVQDMDHENMFWYRQDPGLGLRLIYFSYDVKMKEKGDIPEGYSVSREKKERFSLILESASTNQTSMYLCASSPPRGIGQPQHFGDGTRLSIL.

The sample holds one count of this clone. The CDR3 sequence: CASSHQPPGGGSTEAFF. DNA for the CDR3: TGCGCCAGCAGCCACCAACCCCCAGGGGGAGGATCCACTGAAGCTTTCTTT. This rearrangement joins TRBV5-1 to TRBJ1-1; 7 bases line up with TRBD1. With V trimmed by 4 bases and J by 4 bases, 16 bases remained unmatched. The CDR3 runs 17 residues. Germline V gives CDR1 SGHRS, CDR2 YFSETQ.

The rearrangement uses TRBV5-1 and TRBJ2-3; TRBD2 agrees at 13 bases. The CDR3 runs 14 residues. Germline CDR1 is SGHRS and CDR2 is YFSETQ. J gave up 5 bases and V 5 bases, and 2 bases lay outside the gene matches. CDR3 nucleotide sequence: TGCGCCAGCAGAACTAGCGGGAGGGTAGATACGCAGTATTTT. Translating it yields CASRTSGRVDTQYF.

This clone was recorded a few times. CDR3 sequence reads: CSGRMDMNTEAFF. In DNA, the CDR3 is TGCAGCGGCCGGATGGACATGAACACTGAAGCTTTCTTT. This chain joins TRBV29-1 and TRBJ1-1, with D possibly matching TRBD1 (5 bases). V shed 7 bases and J shed 0 bases, with 12 bases lying between them. This CDR3 contains 13 residues. Germline V CDR1 and CDR2: SQVTM, ANQGSEA.

This chain uses TRBV25-1 with TRBJ2-1, with 8 bases fitting TRBD2. CDR1 and CDR2 from the germline V gene are MGHDK and SYGVNS. The CDR3 length is 12 residues. Trimming removed 3 bases from V and 12 bases from J; junction bases left unmatched: 4. CDR3 sequence: CASSEGLGAQFF. The CDR3 nucleotides are TGTGCCAGCAGTGAGGGACTAGGGGCGCAGTTCTTC.

This clone was seen a handful of times. V and J are TRBV4-2 and TRBJ1-2; D perhaps matches TRBD1 (5 bases). V was pared by 0 bases and J by 4 bases, with 9 bases between. The germline gives CDR1 LGHNA, CDR2 YNFKEQ. The CDR3 contains 14 residues. CDR3 in DNA: TGTGCCAGCAGCCAAGAGGGCCAGGGCTATGGCTACACCTTC. Its translation is CASSQEGQGYGYTF.

On this clone: Sequence at one end of the junction differs from germline and may be a read error. The CDR3 DNA reads as TGTGCCAGCAGTGACAGGGTTAGTCAGCCCCGGCATTTT. It translates to CASSDRVSQPRHF. The chain combines TRBV27 with TRBJ1-5, with 7 bases aligning to TRBD1. CDR1 and CDR2 from the germline V gene are MNHEY and SMNVEV (reference sequence). The CDR3 consists of 13 residues.

The gene calls are TRBV28 and TRBJ2-1; TRBD2 is a possible D gene (5 bases). The CDR3 consists of 15 residues. Germline CDR1 is MDHEN and CDR2 is SYDVKM. V lost 2 bases and J lost 9, with 17 bases in between. CDR3 DNA: TGTGCCAGCAGTTTAGTATCACTAGGAAGGAGTGAGCAGTTCTTC. The encoded protein is CASSLVSLGRSEQFF.

The V and J genes are TRBV10-1 and TRBJ2-2; TRBD2 is a possible D gene (6 bases). CDR3 length: 13 amino acids. The V gene lost 4 bases and the J gene lost 6 bases, with 9 bases spanning the gap. Germline V gene lookup returns CDR1 WNHNN and CDR2 SYGVQD (reference sequence). CDR3 loop: CASSGGEAGELFF. In DNA form, the CDR3 reads TGCGCCAGCAGTGGAGGGGAGGCCGGGGAGCTGTTTTTT.

The chain has TRBV5-1 and TRBJ2-7; 8 nucleotides align to TRBD1. Germline lookup yields CDR1 SGHRS and CDR2 YFSETQ. With V trimmed by 4 bases and J by 5 bases, 11 bases remained unmatched. The CDR3 is made up of 15 amino acids. CDR3 nucleotides: TGCGCCAGCAGCCCGGGGACAGGCCCCATGAACGAGCAGTACTTC. Translation gives CASSPGTGPMNEQYF.

This clone was detected only a few times. The V and J genes are TRBV10-3 and TRBJ2-7, with D perhaps matching TRBD2 (6 bases). CDR1 is ENHRY and CDR2 is SYGVKD in the germline V gene. V was pared by 5 bases and J by 2 bases, with 16 bases between. The CDR3 is made up of 15 amino acids. The CDR3 coding sequence is TGTGCCATCAGTTTAACCCGGGACTCCCCCTACGAGCAGTACTTC. Translation gives CAISLTRDSPYEQYF.

V and J are TRBV7-9 and TRBJ2-5; the D gene is possibly TRBD2 (6 bases). Trimming shortened V by 5 bases and J by 5 bases, and 21 bases separated the two germline ends. Germline-derived CDR1 and CDR2 are SEHNR and FQNEAQ (reference sequence). The CDR3 spans 16 residues. CDR3 bases: TGTGCCAGCAGCCTCGGGGGAAGTGGTGACGGGGAGACCCAGTACTTC. Translation gives CASSLGGSGDGETQYF.

CDR3 amino acids: CASSLAGGAETQYF. CDR3 DNA sequence: TGTGCCAGCAGTTTAGCGGGGGGGGCGGAGACCCAGTACTTC. V gene TRBV28 combines with J gene TRBJ2-5; TRBD2 matches 9 bases. Germline trimming cut 2 bases from V and 5 bases from J; bases unmatched to any gene: 3. Germline V gives CDR1 MDHEN, CDR2 SYDVKM. This CDR3 region has 14 residues.

The chain is built from TRBV2 and TRBJ2-6; D gene unclear. Germline V gene lookup returns CDR1 SNHLY and CDR2 FYNNEI. Deletions cut 2 bases from V and 0 bases from J, with 11 bases between. The CDR3 has 17 residues. This chain's CDR3 is CASSELSTYSGANVLTF. The CDR3 DNA sequence: TGTGCCAGCAGTGAATTGTCCACCTACTCTGGGGCCAACGTCCTGACTTTC. Combining the CDR3 with reference TRBV2 and TRBJ2-6 gives the whole variable domain EPEVTQTPSHQVTQMGQEVILRCVPISNHLYFYWYRQILGQKVEFLVSFYNNEISEKSEIFDDQFSVERPDGSNFTLKIRSTKLEDSAMYFCASSELSTYSGANVLTFGAGSRLTVL.

The CDR3: CASSSTERTVYEQYF. CDR3 nucleotide sequence: TGTGCCAGCAGCTCCACGGAACGGACAGTCTACGAGCAGTACTTC. The chain uses TRBV7-2 and TRBJ2-7; D perhaps matches TRBD1 (6 bases). The V gene's germline CDR1 is SGHTA and CDR2 FQGNSA. V lost 4 bases and J 3 bases, leaving 16 bases between the germline ends. The CDR3 totals 15 residues. The entire variable domain, with the rest obtained from reference TRBV7-2 and TRBJ2-7, is as follows: GAGVSQSPSNKVTEKGKDVELRCDPISGHTALYWYRQSLGQGLEFLIYFQGNSAPDKSGLPSDRFSAERTGGSVSTLTIQRTQQEDSAVYLCASSSTERTVYEQYFGPGTRLTVT.

In DNA, the CDR3 is TGTGCCAGCAGCACCCCCACAGTCTTCGGTGAGCAGTACTTC. Translated: CASSTPTVFGEQYF. The chain recombines TRBV27 with TRBJ2-7; D not certain. The CDR3 is 14 amino acids. The ends were cut back, 6 bases at V and 7 bases at J, with 19 bases in the middle. Per the germline V gene, CDR1 is MNHEY and CDR2 is SMNVEV (reference sequence).

The V gene is TRBV25-1, the J gene TRBJ1-4, with 7 bases identical to TRBD1. Germline lookup yields CDR1 MGHDK and CDR2 SYGVNS. The CDR3 length is 15 residues. Unmatched junction bases numbered 8, after V lost 2 bases and J lost 8 bases. CDR3 DNA: TGTGCCAGCAGTGAAAACAGGGGTCCTCGAGAAAAACTGTTTTTT. As protein: CASSENRGPREKLFF.

This chain joins TRBV7-9 and TRBJ2-7, with 8 bases that match TRBD1. V trimming: 3 bases; J trimming: 2 bases; junction bases outside the gene matches: 6. CDR1 SEHNR and CDR2 FQNEAQ come from the germline V gene (reference sequence). This CDR3 has 15 residues. CDR3 sequence (DNA): TGTGCCAGCAGCTTGCCGGGACAGGATACCTACGAGCAGTACTTC. It codes for CASSLPGQDTYEQYF.

The CDR3 DNA reads as TGTGCCAGCAGTCCTACGGGGGCAGATACGCAGTATTTT. Translating it yields CASSPTGADTQYF. The gene calls are TRBV6-6 and TRBJ2-3; D perhaps matches TRBD2 (6 bases). CDR1 MNHNY and CDR2 SVGAGI come from the germline V gene (reference sequence). V was pared by 5 bases and J by 4 bases, with 10 bases between. The CDR3 covers 13 residues.

V and J are TRBV28 and TRBJ2-1; weak D call: TRBD2 (5 bases). The CDR3 contains 15 residues. CDR1 and CDR2 from the germline V gene are MDHEN and SYDVKM. V dropped 2 bases and J dropped 3 bases, with 11 bases sitting between them. CDR3: CASSLRGSHYNEQFF. The CDR3 bases are TGTGCCAGCAGTTTAAGAGGGAGCCACTACAATGAGCAGTTCTTC.